The following is a T cell receptor beta chain sequence with its context. Its matching antigen is unknown. The data were taken from a study of CD8 T cells in ankylosing spondylitis. Study outcomes and limitations: Matched ankylosing spondylitis synovial fluid reportedly showed significant enrichment of disease-linked clones. Seemingly distinctive of ankylosing spondylitis blood was a TCR beta motif formed by eight highly homologous variants. The authors found the disease-linked clones to be CD8+ and relatively rare in peripheral blood.

Quantitative 5'-RACE with molecular barcodes produced the TCR beta libraries. Each CDR3 protein gets one entry after TCRdb re-called the 5' RACE reads with MiXCR. The data contain over 130,000 distinct CDR3 sequences, approximately 44% of them singletons. V was cut by 4 bases and J by 3 bases, with 14 bases left in between. Germline V lookup: CDR1 SGHRS, CDR2 YFSETQ. The CDR3 contains 15 residues. Material: synovial fluid, either unsorted or a sorted T cell fraction (not recorded which). V gene TRBV5-1 combines with J gene TRBJ2-4; D gene ambiguous. The source of this sequence is a male donor with ankylosing spondylitis. The CDR3 reads CASSPIPCGKNIQYF. CDR3 coding DNA: TGCGCCAGCAGCCCCATACCTTGCGGCAAAAACATTCAGTACTTC.